A single sample is the source of the 30 T cell receptor beta chains below, sequenced in a study of T cell responses to AZD1222 COVID-19 vaccine. The table came from immunoSEQ multiplex PCR; TCRdb's copy has only in-frame clones and leaves some out. The table has some 20,000 clones, 84% seen once; the top ten hold about 15%. The sequencing here drew on peripheral blood, taken 28 days after the second AZD1222 dose. The receptors derive from an adult who received the AZD1222 COVID-19 vaccine.

The chain joins TRBV5-4 to TRBJ2-7; 9 bases align to TRBD1. Germline CDR1 SGHNT, CDR2 YYREEE (reference sequence). The CDR3 runs 15 residues. The ends lost 3 bases at V and 5 bases at J; junction bases unmatched: 9. CDR3 protein: CASSSRDRAKDEQYF. In nucleotides, the CDR3 is TGTGCCAGCAGCTCCCGGGACAGGGCAAAGGACGAGCAGTACTTC.

The chain employs TRBV7-9 and TRBJ2-7; perhaps TRBD1 as D (5 bases). Germline CDR1 and CDR2: SEHNR and FQNEAQ (reference sequence). Trimming shortened V by 5 bases and J by 4 bases, and 12 bases separated the two germline ends. The CDR3 has 13 amino acids. The CDR3 spells CASSPDSLYEQYF. The CDR3 DNA is TGTGCCAGCAGCCCAGACAGCCTTTACGAGCAGTACTTC.

The CDR3 sequence is CATSTPGPPREKLFF. The CDR3 DNA reads TGTGCCACCAGCACCCCCGGGCCTCCTCGGGAAAAACTGTTTTTT. This sequence joins TRBV15 and TRBJ1-4; D ambiguous. This CDR3 comprises 15 residues. CDR1 is LNHNV and CDR2 is YYDKDF in the germline V gene (reference sequence). V lost 4 bases and J 8 bases, leaving 17 bases between the germline ends.

This chain links TRBV19 with TRBJ2-2; 9 bases fit TRBD2. The CDR3 has 16 amino acids. The junction had 10 bases not matched to a gene; V was cut back by 1 base and J by 10 bases. Per germline, CDR1 LNHDA and CDR2 SQIVND (reference sequence). CDR3 region: CASSIVAGGAPTELFF. The CDR3 DNA reads as TGTGCCAGTAGTATAGTGGCGGGAGGGGCCCCAACGGAGCTGTTTTTT.

This clone was observed once. CDR3 nucleotide sequence: TGTGCCAGCAGCACCCGGACAGGGGGCTATGGCTACACCTTC. It is translated as CASSTRTGGYGYTF. V and J are TRBV3-1 (or the pseudogene TRBV3-2) and TRBJ1-2; 10 nucleotides match TRBD1. Trimming took 5 bases from V and 4 from J; bases not matched to a gene: 4. The CDR3 runs to 14 residues. Germline lookup yields CDR1 LGHDT and CDR2 YNNKEL (reference sequence).

V gene TRBV19 combines with J gene TRBJ2-7; D is undetermined. CDR3 length: 14 residues. V gave up 4 bases and J gave up 1 base, with 11 bases separating them. Germline CDR1 LNHDA, CDR2 SQIVND (reference sequence). The CDR3 nucleotides are TGTGCCAGTAGTAACCAGGTCACTTCCTACGAGCAGTACTTC. This sequence encodes CASSNQVTSYEQYF.

This chain links TRBV28 with TRBJ2-7; 7 bases fit TRBD1. There are 13 residues in the CDR3. With 6 bases clipped from V and 6 bases from J, the junction kept 8 bases outside the gene matches. The germline V gene has CDR1 MDHEN and CDR2 SYDVKM. This CDR3 reads CASRPGGGGEQYF. As DNA, the CDR3 is TGTGCCAGCAGACCAGGGGGTGGAGGCGAGCAGTACTTC.

The V gene is TRBV4-1, the J gene TRBJ1-2; 10 nucleotides line up with TRBD1. Trimming at V came to 10 bases and at J to 5 bases, leaving 10 bases not matched to a gene. CDR1 and CDR2 (germline): MGHRA, YSYEKL. This CDR3 has 14 residues. The CDR3 region is CATLNRDRGYGYTF. DNA for the CDR3: TGCGCCACTCTAAACCGGGACAGGGGATATGGCTACACCTTC.

V usage is TRBV10-2 and J usage is TRBJ1-2; possible D gene TRBD1, 5 bases. CDR1 and CDR2 from the germline V gene are WSHSY and SAAADI. The CDR3 is made up of 13 amino acids. V lost 2 bases and J lost 2, with 6 bases in between. CDR3 bases: TGCGCCAGCAGTGAGCAGGGAAACTATGGCTACACCTTC. Translation gives CASSEQGNYGYTF.

This clone was detected only a few times. This rearrangement joins TRBV5-1 to TRBJ2-7, with TRBD2 matching 9 bases. Germline trimming cut 0 bases from V and 3 bases from J; bases unmatched to any gene: 1. The CDR3 extends over 14 amino acids. In germline, CDR1 is SGHRS, CDR2 YFSETQ. This CDR3 reads CASSLGLADYEQYF. The DNA of the CDR3 is TGCGCCAGCAGCTTGGGACTAGCGGACTACGAGCAGTACTTC.

The chain couples TRBV4-1 to TRBJ1-5; tentatively, D is TRBD1 (5 bases). The CDR3 covers 16 residues. Trimming removed 2 bases at V and 1 base at J, with 12 bases between. CDR1 MGHRA and CDR2 YSYEKL come from the germline V gene. In DNA, the CDR3 is TGCGCCAGCAGCCAACGGGGCGCCATGAGCAATCAGCCCCAGCATTTT. It is translated as CASSQRGAMSNQPQHF.

This chain uses TRBV18 with TRBJ1-4, with 9 positions matching TRBD1. Germline V CDR1 and CDR2: KGHSH, LQKENI. CDR3 size: 15 residues. Trimming took 3 bases from V and 7 from J; bases not matched to a gene: 6. CDR3 protein: CASSPLQGAGEKLFF. The CDR3 region has the DNA TGTGCCAGCTCACCCCTACAGGGGGCTGGTGAAAAACTGTTTTTT.

The chain links TRBV5-1 to TRBJ2-1, with 7 bases aligning to TRBD2. Per the germline V gene, CDR1 is SGHRS and CDR2 is YFSETQ. CDR3 size: 13 residues. The trim removed 4 bases at V and 6 bases at J, leaving 4 bases unmatched. Written as DNA, the CDR3 is TGCGCCAGCAGCATCACTAGCGCCAATGAGCAGTTCTTC. This translates into CASSITSANEQFF.

The chain combines TRBV9 with TRBJ1-2; D is possibly TRBD1 (6 bases). V lost 8 bases and J lost 3, with 14 bases in between. The CDR3 is 13 amino acids. CDR1 and CDR2 (germline): SGDLS, YYNGEE. The CDR3 loop is CASSQGLDYGYTF. The CDR3 DNA reads as TGTGCCAGTTCTCAGGGGCTTGACTATGGCTACACCTTC.

The chain has TRBV7-9 and TRBJ1-2, with a tentative D call TRBD1 (6 bases). This CDR3 has 13 residues. The germline V and J ends were trimmed by 1 base and 10 bases, with 13 bases remaining between them. The V gene's germline CDR1 is SEHNR and CDR2 FQNEAQ (reference sequence). As DNA, the CDR3 is TGTGCCAGCAGCTTAGGGGGTTCAGGGGACTACACCTTC. Protein sequence: CASSLGGSGDYTF.

The chain employs TRBV5-1 and TRBJ2-1, with 10 bases lining up with TRBD2. The V gene end was trimmed by 1 base and the J gene end by 7 bases; junction bases not matched to a gene: 8. CDR1 is SGHRS, CDR2 YFSETQ, per germline. The CDR3 length is 16 residues. In DNA form, the CDR3 reads TGCGCCAGCAGCTTGTTACCAGCGGGGGGGGCTAATGAGCAGTTCTTC. Its protein is CASSLLPAGGANEQFF.

This clone was recorded a few times. V is TRBV3-1 (or the pseudogene TRBV3-2) and J is TRBJ2-1, with TRBD1 matching over 9 bases. With V trimmed by 4 bases and J by 7 bases, 8 bases remained unmatched. The CDR3 covers 15 residues. Germline values: CDR1 LGHDT, CDR2 YNNKEL (reference sequence). CDR3 region: CASSPNTGGKNEQFF. CDR3 nucleotide sequence: TGTGCCAGCAGCCCTAACACAGGGGGCAAAAATGAGCAGTTCTTC.

The chain links TRBV11-2 to TRBJ1-1; D not resolved. The CDR3 is made up of 13 amino acids. With 1 base removed from V and 3 bases from J, the gap between germline ends came to 6 bases. Germline loops: CDR1 SGHAT, CDR2 FQNNGV. The CDR3 here is CASSLAGYTEAFF. The CDR3 bases are TGTGCCAGCAGCTTAGCGGGGTACACTGAAGCTTTCTTT.

The CDR3 region is CAWRTRRRGYTEAFF. In nucleotides, the CDR3 is TGTGCCTGGAGGACCCGACGAAGAGGTTACACTGAAGCTTTCTTT. The chain joins TRBV30 to TRBJ1-1; D unclear. In germline, CDR1 is GTSNPN, CDR2 SVGIG (reference sequence). CDR3 size: 15 residues. The ends were cut back, 3 bases at V and 3 bases at J, with 17 bases in the middle.

V is TRBV5-4 and J is TRBJ2-7, with D possibly being TRBD2 (5 bases). Germline V gene data show CDR1 as SGHNT and CDR2 as YYREEE (reference sequence). Trimming took 0 bases from V and 7 from J, leaving 8 bases between them. This CDR3 is 12 amino acids long. DNA of the CDR3: TGTGCCAGCAGCTTGGACAGCGGAGAGCAGTACTTC. It codes for CASSLDSGEQYF.

This chain connects TRBV6-5 to TRBJ1-1, with D uncertain. V shed 6 bases and J shed 0 bases, with 8 bases lying between them. Per germline, CDR1 MNHEY and CDR2 SVGAGI. The length of the CDR3 is 13 residues. The CDR3 protein is CASRRLMNTEAFF. The CDR3 nucleotides are TGTGCCAGCAGGAGACTGATGAACACTGAAGCTTTCTTT.

This clone showed up just a few times. The chain links TRBV19 to TRBJ1-1; D is perhaps TRBD1 (5 bases). The CDR3 sequence is 15 residues long. CDR1 is LNHDA and CDR2 is SQIVND in the germline V gene (reference sequence). With 8 bases removed from V and 4 bases from J, the gap between germline ends came to 20 bases. The DNA of the CDR3 is TGTGCCAGTTCTTCCAGGGATTGGGAAGTCACTGAAGCTTTCTTT. Amino acids: CASSSRDWEVTEAFF.

V usage is TRBV30 and J usage is TRBJ2-3; TRBD2 aligns across 8 bases. J lost 7 bases, V lost 5 bases, and 5 bases had no gene match. This CDR3 has 12 residues. Germline V gene sequence: CDR1 GTSNPN, CDR2 SVGIG (reference sequence). The CDR3 nucleotides are TGTGCCTGGGGGACTAGTGGAAATACGCAGTATTTT. It yields the protein CAWGTSGNTQYF.

The chain carries TRBV19 and TRBJ1-1; 9 nucleotides match TRBD1. V shed 1 base, J shed 3 bases, and the junction held 9 bases outside the gene matches. This CDR3 has 17 amino acids. Germline lookup yields CDR1 LNHDA and CDR2 SQIVND (reference sequence). CDR3 in amino acids: CASSIGGQGQIDTEAFF. CDR3 in DNA: TGTGCCAGTAGTATAGGAGGACAGGGGCAAATAGACACTGAAGCTTTCTTT. Using reference TRBV19 and TRBJ1-1 for the parts outside the CDR3, the full variable domain is DGGITQSPKYLFRKEGQNVTLSCEQNLNHDAMYWYRQDPGQGLRLIYYSQIVNDFQKGDIAEGYSVSREKKESFPLTVTSAQKNPTAFYLCASSIGGQGQIDTEAFFGQGTRLTVV.

This sequence joins TRBV4-3 and TRBJ1-4, with 10 bases aligning to TRBD1. The CDR3 covers 15 residues. The V segment lost 3 bases and the J segment 7 bases; nucleotides outside the gene matches: 5. The V gene's germline CDR1 is LGHNA and CDR2 YSLEER. The CDR3 DNA follows: TGCGCCAGCAGCCAGGTGACAGGGGGCGGTGAAAAACTGTTTTTT. Its translation: CASSQVTGGGEKLFF.

This chain joins TRBV19 and TRBJ1-6; the D is unclear. From germline, CDR1 is LNHDA and CDR2 SQIVND (reference sequence). Trimming took off 6 bases at V and 4 bases at J, with 13 bases between the two ends. The CDR3 loop spans 15 amino acids. This CDR3 reads CASRTTTEYNSPLHF. Here the CDR3 DNA reads TGTGCCAGTAGGACCACGACGGAGTATAATTCACCCCTCCACTTT.

The chain joins TRBV9 to TRBJ2-1; 9 bases are shared with TRBD2. This CDR3 region has 17 residues. V lost 0 bases to trimming and J lost 2 bases; unmatched junction nucleotides: 6. The germline CDR1 and CDR2 sequences are SGDLS and YYNGEE. The CDR3 spells CASSVAKTSGPYNEQFF. The CDR3 DNA reads as TGTGCCAGCAGCGTAGCTAAGACTAGCGGTCCCTACAATGAGCAGTTCTTC.

This clone was picked up one time. The rearrangement uses TRBV19 and TRBJ2-2, with D unresolved. The CDR3 is 16 amino acids. Trimming pared 0 bases from V and 5 bases from J, leaving 13 bases between. The germline gives CDR1 LNHDA, CDR2 SQIVND (reference sequence). The CDR3 nucleotides are TGTGCCAGTAGTATAGATGGGCGGATAAGGACCGGGGAGCTGTTTTTT. This gives the protein CASSIDGRIRTGELFF.

This chain joins TRBV11-2 and TRBJ2-4, with 7 nucleotides matching TRBD2. Germline assignment: CDR1 SGHAT and CDR2 FQNNGV. J lost 0 bases, V lost 5 bases, and 7 bases had no gene match. The CDR3 length is 16 residues. Here the CDR3 reads CASSAGGRIAKNIQYF. In DNA form, the CDR3 reads TGTGCCAGCAGCGCCGGCGGGAGAATAGCCAAAAACATTCAGTACTTC.

The chain is built from TRBV7-2 and TRBJ1-4; D remains ambiguous. The germline gives CDR1 SGHTA, CDR2 FQGNSA. The V gene lost 2 bases and the J gene lost 2 bases, with 9 bases spanning the gap. The CDR3 consists of 15 residues. The CDR3: CASSLQPLTNEKLFF. The CDR3 DNA reads TGTGCCAGCAGCTTACAGCCGTTGACTAATGAAAAACTGTTTTTT.